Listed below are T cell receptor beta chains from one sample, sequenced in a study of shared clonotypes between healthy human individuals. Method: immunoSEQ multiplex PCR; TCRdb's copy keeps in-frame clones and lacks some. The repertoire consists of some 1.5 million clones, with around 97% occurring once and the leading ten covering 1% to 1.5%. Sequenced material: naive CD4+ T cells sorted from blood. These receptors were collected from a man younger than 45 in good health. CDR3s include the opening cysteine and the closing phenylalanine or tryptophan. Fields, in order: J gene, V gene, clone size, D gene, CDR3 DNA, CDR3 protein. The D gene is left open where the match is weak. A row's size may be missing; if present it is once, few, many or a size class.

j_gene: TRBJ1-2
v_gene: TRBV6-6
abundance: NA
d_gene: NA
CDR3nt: TGTGCCAGCAGTTACGACCCGCGGGGGGAGGGTGGCTACACCTTC
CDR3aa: CASSYDPRGEGGYTF

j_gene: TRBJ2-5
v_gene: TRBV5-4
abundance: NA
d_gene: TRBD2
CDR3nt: TGTGCCAGCAGCTCTAGACTAGCGGGAGGTGAGGAGACCCAGTACTTC
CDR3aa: CASSSRLAGGEETQYF

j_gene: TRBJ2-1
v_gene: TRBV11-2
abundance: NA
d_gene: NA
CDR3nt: TGTGCCAGCAGCGTCAGGTTAACCTACAATGAGCAGTTCTTC
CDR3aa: CASSVRLTYNEQFF

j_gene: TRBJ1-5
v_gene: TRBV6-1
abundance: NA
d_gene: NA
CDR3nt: TGTGCCAGCAGCCGGCGAGAGTTCAATCAGCCCCAGCATTTT
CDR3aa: CASSRREFNQPQHF

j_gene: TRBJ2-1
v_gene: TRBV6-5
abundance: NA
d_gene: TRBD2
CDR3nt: TGTGCCAGCAGTTACTCAGGACTAGCATCGTACAATGAGCAGTTCTTC
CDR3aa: CASSYSGLASYNEQFF

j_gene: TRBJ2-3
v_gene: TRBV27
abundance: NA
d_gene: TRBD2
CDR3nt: TGTGCCAGCAGTTTAAACGGTCTAGCGGGAGTGGGAGATACGCAGTATTTT
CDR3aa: CASSLNGLAGVGDTQYF

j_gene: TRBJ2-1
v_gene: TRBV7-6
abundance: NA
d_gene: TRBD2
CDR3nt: TGTGCCAGCAGCACCGCCCGGACTAGCGGGAGCAATGAGCAGTTCTTC
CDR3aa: CASSTARTSGSNEQFF

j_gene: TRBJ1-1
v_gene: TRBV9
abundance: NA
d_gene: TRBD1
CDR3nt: TGTGCCAGCAGTCCTTGGACAGGGCGGAACACTGAAGCTTTCTTT
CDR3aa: CASSPWTGRNTEAFF

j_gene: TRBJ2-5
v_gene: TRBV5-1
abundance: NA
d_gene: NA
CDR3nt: TGCGCCAGCAGCTCGAGACAGCTCCAAGAGACCCAGTACTTC
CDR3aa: CASSSRQLQETQYF

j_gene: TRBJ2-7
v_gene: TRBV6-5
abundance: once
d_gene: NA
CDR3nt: TGTGCCAGTAAGTTGGTAGCGGCGGGCCCCTACGAGCAGTACTTC
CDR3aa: CASKLVAAGPYEQYF

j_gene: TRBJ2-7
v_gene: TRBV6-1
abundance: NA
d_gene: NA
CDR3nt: TGTGCCACAACCGGGACACTAGACGAGCAGTACTTC
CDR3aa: CATTGTLDEQYF

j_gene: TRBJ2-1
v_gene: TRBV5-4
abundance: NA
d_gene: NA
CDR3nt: TGTGCCAGCAGCTTGTTTCATGAGGGGCTTGAGCAGTTCTTC
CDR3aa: CASSLFHEGLEQFF

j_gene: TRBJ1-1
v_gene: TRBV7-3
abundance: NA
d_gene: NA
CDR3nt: TGTGCCAGCAGCTTAGGCCAGGCCAGCGCTGAAGCTTTCTTT
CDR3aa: CASSLGQASAEAFF

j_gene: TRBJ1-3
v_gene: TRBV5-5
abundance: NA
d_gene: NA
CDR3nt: TGTGCCAGCAGCCCTGGGACTGACTACTCTGGAAACACCATATATTTT
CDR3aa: CASSPGTDYSGNTIYF

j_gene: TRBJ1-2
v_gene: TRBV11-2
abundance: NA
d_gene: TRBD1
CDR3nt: TGTGCCAGCAGCTTATATCTACAGGGGCCGAGCTCTTATGGCTACACCTTC
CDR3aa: CASSLYLQGPSSYGYTF

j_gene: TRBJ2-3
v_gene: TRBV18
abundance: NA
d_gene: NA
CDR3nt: TGTGCCAGCTCCTCGAGCACAGATACGCAGTATTTT
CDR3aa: CASSSSTDTQYF

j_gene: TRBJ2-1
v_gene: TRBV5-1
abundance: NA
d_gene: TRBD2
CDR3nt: TGCGCCAGCAGCAGCGGGAGGGCAGTTGAGCAGTTCTTC
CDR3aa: CASSSGRAVEQFF

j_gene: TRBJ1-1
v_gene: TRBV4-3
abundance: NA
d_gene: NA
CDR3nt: TGCGCCAGCAGCCAAGACCCCCTGGACGGCATGAGGAACACTGAAGCTTTCTTT
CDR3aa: CASSQDPLDGMRNTEAFF

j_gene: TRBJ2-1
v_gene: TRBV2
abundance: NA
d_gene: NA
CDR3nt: TGTGCCAGCACCCATGAATCAGGCAATGAGCAGTTCTTC
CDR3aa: CASTHESGNEQFF

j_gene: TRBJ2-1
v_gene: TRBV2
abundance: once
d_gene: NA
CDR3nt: TGTGCCAGCAGTGAAATTAAAGGGACACTACACAATGAACAGTTCTTC
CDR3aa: CASSEIKGTLHNEQFF

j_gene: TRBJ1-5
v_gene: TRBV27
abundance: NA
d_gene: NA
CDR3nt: TGTGCCAGCAGTTTTAGGGCAGACAATCAGCCCCAGCATTTT
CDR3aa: CASSFRADNQPQHF

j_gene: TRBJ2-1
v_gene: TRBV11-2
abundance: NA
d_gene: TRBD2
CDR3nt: TGTGCCAGCAGTCGTCGCATTCAACTAGCGGCAACATTCAATGAGCAGTTCTTC
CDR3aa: CASSRRIQLAATFNEQFF

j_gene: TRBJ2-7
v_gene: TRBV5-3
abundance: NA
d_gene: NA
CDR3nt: TGTGCCAGAAGCTTGGTCGGCTATGCCTACGAGCAGTACTTC
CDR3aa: CARSLVGYAYEQYF

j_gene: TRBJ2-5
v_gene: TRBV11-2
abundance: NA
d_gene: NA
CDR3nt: TGTGCCAGCAGCTTAAGGGGATACCAAGAGACCCAGTACTTC
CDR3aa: CASSLRGYQETQYF

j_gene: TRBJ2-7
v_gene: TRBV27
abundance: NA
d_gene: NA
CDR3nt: TGTGCCAGCACCAGGGGAGGATCCTACGAGCAGTACTTC
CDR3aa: CASTRGGSYEQYF

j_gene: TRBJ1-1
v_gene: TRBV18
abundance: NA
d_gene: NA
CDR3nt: TGTGCCAGCTCAGTATCCGGGAGCAACACTGAAGCTTTCTTT
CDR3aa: CASSVSGSNTEAFF

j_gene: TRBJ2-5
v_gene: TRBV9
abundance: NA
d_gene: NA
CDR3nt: TGTGCCAGCAGCGTAGAGGCTAGCGGAGGGGGGGAGACCCAGTACTTC
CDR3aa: CASSVEASGGGETQYF

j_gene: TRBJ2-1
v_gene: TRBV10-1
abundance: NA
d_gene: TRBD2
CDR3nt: TGCGCCAGCAGTGGGGCTAGCGGGTCCTACAATGAGCAGTTCTTC
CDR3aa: CASSGASGSYNEQFF

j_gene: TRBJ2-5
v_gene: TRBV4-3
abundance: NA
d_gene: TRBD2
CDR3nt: TGCGCCAGCAGCCAAACTAGCGGGAAGACCCAGTACTTC
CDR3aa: CASSQTSGKTQYF

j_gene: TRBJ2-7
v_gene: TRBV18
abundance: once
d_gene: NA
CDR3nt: TGTGCCAGCTCACCTCTAGGACAGAGCGAGCAGTACTTC
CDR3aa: CASSPLGQSEQYF

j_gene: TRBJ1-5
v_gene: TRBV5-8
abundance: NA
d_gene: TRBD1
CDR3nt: TGTGCCAGCAGCTTGGGGACAGGGGTTCAGCCCCAGCATTTT
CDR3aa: CASSLGTGVQPQHF

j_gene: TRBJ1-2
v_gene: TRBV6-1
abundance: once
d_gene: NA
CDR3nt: TGTGCCAGCACTAAAGCCCGTGGGACAAGCTCTAACTATGGCTACACCTTC
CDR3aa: CASTKARGTSSNYGYTF

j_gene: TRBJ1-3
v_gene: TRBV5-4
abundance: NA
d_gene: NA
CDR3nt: TGTGCCAGCAGCCGGAAGGACACTGCTGGAAACACCATATATTTT
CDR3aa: CASSRKDTAGNTIYF

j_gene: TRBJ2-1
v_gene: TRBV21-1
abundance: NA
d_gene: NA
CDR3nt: TGTGCCAGCAGCAAAGCCTTCGAGCGGGAGGGCCGGATTGAGCAGTTCTTC
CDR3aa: CASSKAFEREGRIEQFF

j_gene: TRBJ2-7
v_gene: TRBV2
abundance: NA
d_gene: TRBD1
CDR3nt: TGTGCCAGCAGTCGGACAGGGGTTTCCTACGAGCAGTACTTC
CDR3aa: CASSRTGVSYEQYF

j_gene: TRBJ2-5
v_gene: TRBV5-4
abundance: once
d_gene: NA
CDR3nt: TGTGCCAGCGGAGCTGGGGGGGCGGGAGTCGGGGAGACCCAGTACTTC
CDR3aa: CASGAGGAGVGETQYF

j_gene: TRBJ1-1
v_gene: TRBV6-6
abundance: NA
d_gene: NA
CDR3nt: TGTGCCAGCAGTTACAGGGGGATTGGGGACACTGAAGCTTTCTTT
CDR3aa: CASSYRGIGDTEAFF

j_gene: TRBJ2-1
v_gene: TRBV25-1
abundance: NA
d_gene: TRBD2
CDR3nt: TGTGCCAGCAGTCTAGCGGGGTCCTACAATGAGCAGTTCTTC
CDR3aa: CASSLAGSYNEQFF

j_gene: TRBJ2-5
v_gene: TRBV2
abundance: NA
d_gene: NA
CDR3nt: TGTGCCAGCAGTGGTAGGCTAGGAGAGACCCAGTACTTC
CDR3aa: CASSGRLGETQYF

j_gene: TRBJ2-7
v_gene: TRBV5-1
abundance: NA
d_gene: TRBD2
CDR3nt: TGCGCCAGCAGCTCCGGACTAGCGGGGGATCTCGACGAGCAGTACTTC
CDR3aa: CASSSGLAGDLDEQYF

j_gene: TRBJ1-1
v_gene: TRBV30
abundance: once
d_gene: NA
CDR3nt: TGTGCCTGGATGTCGGGGACTGAAGCTTTCTTT
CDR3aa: CAWMSGTEAFF

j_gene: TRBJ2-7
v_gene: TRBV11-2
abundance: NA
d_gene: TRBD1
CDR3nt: TGTGCCAGCAGCCTGGGGCGCTCCGGGACAGGGGTCCACGAGCAGTACTTC
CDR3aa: CASSLGRSGTGVHEQYF

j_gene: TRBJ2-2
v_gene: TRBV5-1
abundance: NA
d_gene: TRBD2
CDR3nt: TGCGCCAGCAGCTCGGGACGACTAGCGGGAGAACAAGGAGGGAACACCGGGGAGCTGTTTTTT
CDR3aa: CASSSGRLAGEQGGNTGELFF

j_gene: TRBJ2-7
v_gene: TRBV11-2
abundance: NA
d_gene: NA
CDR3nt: TGTGCCAGCAGCTTAAACCCCTGGTACGAGCAGTACTTC
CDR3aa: CASSLNPWYEQYF

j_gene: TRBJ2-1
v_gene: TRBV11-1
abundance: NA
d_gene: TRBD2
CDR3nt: TGTGCCAGCAGCTTATTGGCTAGCGGGAGGGGTGAGCAGTTCTTC
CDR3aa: CASSLLASGRGEQFF

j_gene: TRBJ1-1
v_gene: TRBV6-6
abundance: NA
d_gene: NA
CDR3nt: TGTGCCAGCTCGGGGACCGTTGAGTTCGAAGCTTTCTTT
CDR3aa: CASSGTVEFEAFF

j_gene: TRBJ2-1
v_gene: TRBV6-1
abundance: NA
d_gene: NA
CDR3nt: TGTGCCAGCAGTGTGTCCAAAAAGACGGAGCAGTTCTTC
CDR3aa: CASSVSKKTEQFF

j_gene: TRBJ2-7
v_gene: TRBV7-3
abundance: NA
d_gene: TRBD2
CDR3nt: TGTGCCAGCAGCCCCTTCCCGGGGGGGGAGCAGTACTTC
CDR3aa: CASSPFPGGEQYF

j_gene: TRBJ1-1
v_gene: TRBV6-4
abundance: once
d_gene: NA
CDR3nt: TGTGCCAGCAGCCTGACAGTAACGAACACTGAAGCTTTCTTT
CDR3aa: CASSLTVTNTEAFF

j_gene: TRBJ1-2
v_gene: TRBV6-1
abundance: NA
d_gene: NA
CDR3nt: TGTGCCAGCAGTGAATACGTACAGCCTAACTATGGCTACACCTTC
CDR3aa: CASSEYVQPNYGYTF

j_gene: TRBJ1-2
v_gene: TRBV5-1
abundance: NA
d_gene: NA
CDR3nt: TGCGCCAGCAGCTTGGCGGGGGGCGATGGCTACACCTTC
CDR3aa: CASSLAGGDGYTF

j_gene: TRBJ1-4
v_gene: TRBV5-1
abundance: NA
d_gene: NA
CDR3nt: TGCGCCAGCAGCACTCAGGGGATCGGCGTTCGTACTAATGAAAAACTGTTTTTT
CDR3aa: CASSTQGIGVRTNEKLFF

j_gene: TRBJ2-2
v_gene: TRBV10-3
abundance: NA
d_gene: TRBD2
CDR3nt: TGTGCCATAAGTGATTCCCTAGCGGGAGAGGGGCTGTTTTTT
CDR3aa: CAISDSLAGEGLFF

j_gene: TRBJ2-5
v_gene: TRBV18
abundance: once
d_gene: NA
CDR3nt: TGTGCCAGCTCACCAAGGCTGCAAGAGACCCAGTACTTC
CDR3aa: CASSPRLQETQYF

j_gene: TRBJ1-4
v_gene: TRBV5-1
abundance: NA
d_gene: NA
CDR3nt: TGCGCCAGCAGCTCTGGACAGACTAATGAAAAACTGTTTTTT
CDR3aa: CASSSGQTNEKLFF

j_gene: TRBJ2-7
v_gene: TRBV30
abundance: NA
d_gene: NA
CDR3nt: TGTGCCTGGGGAACAGGCTCCTACGAGCAGTACTTC
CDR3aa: CAWGTGSYEQYF

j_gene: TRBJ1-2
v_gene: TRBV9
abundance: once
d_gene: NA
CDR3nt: TGTGCCAGCAGTTCTCAGGGAGGAGGCTACACCTTC
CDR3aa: CASSSQGGGYTF

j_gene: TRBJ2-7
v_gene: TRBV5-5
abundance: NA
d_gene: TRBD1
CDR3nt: TGTGCCAGCAGCCGGGACAGGCAAAGTTTTTCGTACGAGCAGTACTTC
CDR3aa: CASSRDRQSFSYEQYF

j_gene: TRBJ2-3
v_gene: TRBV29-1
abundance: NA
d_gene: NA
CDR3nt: TGCAGCGTTACCGGGACTGTGAATCGCGGGGGCACAGATACGCAGTATTTT
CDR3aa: CSVTGTVNRGGTDTQYF